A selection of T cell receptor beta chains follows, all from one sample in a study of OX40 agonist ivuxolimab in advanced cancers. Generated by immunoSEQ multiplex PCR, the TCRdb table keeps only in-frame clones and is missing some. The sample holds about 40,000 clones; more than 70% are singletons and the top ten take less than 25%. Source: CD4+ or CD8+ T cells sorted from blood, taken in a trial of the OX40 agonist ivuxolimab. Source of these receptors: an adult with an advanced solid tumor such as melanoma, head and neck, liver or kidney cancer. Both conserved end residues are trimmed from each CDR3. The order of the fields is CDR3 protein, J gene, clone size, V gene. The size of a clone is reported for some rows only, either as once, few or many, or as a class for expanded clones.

CDR3: ASSELGLAGGEQY
J: TRBJ2-7
size: large
V: TRBV10-2

CDR3: ASSQDWQVNEKLF
J: TRBJ1-4
size: NA
V: TRBV4-1

CDR3: ASSGCHRGDTGELF
J: TRBJ2-2
size: NA
V: TRBV6-4

CDR3: ASSQDIGRGRSDTQY
J: TRBJ2-3
size: NA
V: TRBV4-1

CDR3: ASSLATGVLETQY
J: TRBJ2-5
size: NA
V: TRBV7-2

CDR3: ASSLWGPTDSNQPQH
J: TRBJ1-5
size: NA
V: TRBV5-1

CDR3: AWSVLEKGREKLF
J: TRBJ1-4
size: NA
V: TRBV30

CDR3: ASSPGGGYEQY
J: TRBJ2-7
size: NA
V: TRBV16

CDR3: ASSLGWADGYGYT
J: TRBJ1-2
size: NA
V: TRBV7-9

CDR3: ASSEGTLGTDTQY
J: TRBJ2-3
size: NA
V: TRBV6-1

CDR3: ASSLDATGGNEQF
J: TRBJ2-1
size: NA
V: TRBV7-6

CDR3: ASSCKDPMNTEAF
J: TRBJ1-1
size: NA
V: TRBV14

CDR3: ASSDPYGRVAGELF
J: TRBJ2-2
size: NA
V: TRBV9

CDR3: ASSYSGTNTEAF
J: TRBJ1-1
size: NA
V: TRBV6-6

CDR3: ASSVGPSGGQETQY
J: TRBJ2-5
size: NA
V: TRBV9

CDR3: ASSLGDGPYEQY
J: TRBJ2-7
size: NA
V: TRBV28

CDR3: ASSQDPNPGELF
J: TRBJ2-2
size: NA
V: TRBV4-3

CDR3: ASSLTGTGYKPQH
J: TRBJ1-5
size: NA
V: TRBV27